Detailed here is one T cell receptor beta chain. This specimen comes from a study of blood T cell repertoires in COVID-19. V was pared by 5 bases and J by 0 bases, with 4 bases of the junction left unmatched. The CDR3 extends over 14 amino acids. From germline, CDR1 is SNHLY and CDR2 FYNNEI. Measured with immunoSEQ multiplex PCR; TCRdb has only the in-frame clones, and not every one. The top ten clones hold 3.4% of a sample with tens of thousands of clones, 85% of them seen once. The TCR comes from a man between 45 and 60 years old with acute or convalescent COVID-19. V gene TRBV2 combines with J gene TRBJ2-7, with TRBD1 matching 7 bases. Sequencing was performed on peripheral blood. The CDR3 coding sequence is TGTGCCAGCAGTCGGGACAGTTACTCCTACGAGCAGTACTTC. It encodes CASSRDSYSYEQYF.